Detailed here is one T cell receptor beta chain. The length of the CDR3 is 12 residues. Germline values: CDR1 MDHEN, CDR2 SYDVKM. The ends were cut back, 2 bases at V and 8 bases at J, with 9 bases in the middle. This entry comes from a study of identical twins. TCRdb fed the 5' RACE reads into MiXCR, producing one record per CDR3 protein. Of 300,000 to 400,000 distinct CDR3 sequences listed, about 12% are singletons. These same data were also listed under a study on yellow fever vaccine responses in identical twins.

Sequencing was done on a sample of CD8+ T cells sorted from blood. This receptor was obtained from a woman younger than 30 in good health. This chain joins TRBV28 and TRBJ1-1, with a possible D match to TRBD1 (6 bases). The CDR3 spells CASSLGQQEAFF. The DNA for the CDR3 is TGTGCCAGCAGTTTAGGACAGCAAGAAGCTTTCTTT.